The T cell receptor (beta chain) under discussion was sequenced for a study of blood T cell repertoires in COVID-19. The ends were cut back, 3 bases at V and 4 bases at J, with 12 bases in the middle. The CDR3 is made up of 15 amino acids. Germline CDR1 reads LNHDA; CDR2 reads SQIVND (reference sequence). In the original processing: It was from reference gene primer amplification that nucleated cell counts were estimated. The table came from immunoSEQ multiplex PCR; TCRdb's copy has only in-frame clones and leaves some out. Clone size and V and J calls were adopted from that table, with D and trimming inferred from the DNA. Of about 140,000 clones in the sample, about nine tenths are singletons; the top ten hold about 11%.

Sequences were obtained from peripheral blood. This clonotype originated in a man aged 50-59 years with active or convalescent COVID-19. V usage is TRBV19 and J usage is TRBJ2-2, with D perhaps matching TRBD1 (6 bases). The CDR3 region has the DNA TGTGCCAGTAGTATGGACAGTCCCCTCACCGGGGAGCTGTTTTTT. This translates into CASSMDSPLTGELFF.